The sequence of this T cell receptor beta chain was determined in a study of blood T cell repertoires in COVID-19. About the research overall: Collection of acute and convalescent COVID-19 samples took place in the United States, Italy and Spain. The analysed material was cDNA or gDNA that came from T cells, B-cell-depleted T cells, or PBMCs.

The Seattle patients joined while their infection was active and were tracked longitudinally afterward. Authors' processing steps: Estimated nucleated cell counts came from reference gene primer amplification. Data came from immunoSEQ multiplex PCR; TCRdb stores just in-frame clones and leaves some out. V, J and clone size were drawn from that table, and D and trimming were deduced from the DNA. Of more than 300,000 clones listed, more than 75% were seen once; the top ten hold more than 9%. The receptor was isolated from a woman in her twenties or thirties with COVID-19, enrolled during active disease. The specimen was peripheral blood.

The CDR3 DNA sequence: TGTGCCAGCAGGCAGACTATGAACACTGAAGCTTTCTTT. Its protein product is CASRQTMNTEAFF. J is TRBJ1-1 and V is TRBV7-9; D uncertain. The CDR3 loop spans 13 amino acids. The ends were cut back, 6 bases at V and 0 bases at J, with 8 bases in the middle. CDR1 is SEHNR, CDR2 FQNEAQ, per germline (reference sequence).